This TCR beta chain was found in a study of blood T cell repertoires in COVID-19. Across the whole study: The analysed material was cDNA or gDNA that came from T cells, B-cell-depleted T cells, or PBMCs.

As processed by the authors: Amplification with reference gene primers provided the estimates of nucleated cell counts. Sequencing used immunoSEQ multiplex PCR; TCRdb keeps in-frame clones, though not all of them. Clone size and V and J calls were adopted from that table, with D and trimming inferred from the DNA. The table includes over 90,000 clones, more than 85% detected once. This CDR3 is 13 amino acids long. V was pared by 3 bases and J by 4 bases, with 9 bases between. The V gene's germline CDR1 is LGHDT and CDR2 YNNKEL (reference sequence). Material: peripheral blood. V gene TRBV3-1 (or the pseudogene TRBV3-2) combines with J gene TRBJ1-1, with D perhaps TRBD1 (6 bases). This TCR derives from a young man with acute or convalescent COVID-19. The CDR3 loop is CASSHRGGTEAFF. CDR3 DNA sequence: TGTGCCAGCAGCCATCGAGGGGGCACTGAAGCTTTCTTT.